This TCR beta chain was observed in a study of lymphopenia after photon versus proton radiotherapy. Here immunoSEQ multiplex PCR was the method, and the copy in TCRdb shows in-frame clones only, minus some. The sample lists tens of thousands of clones, over 70% occurring once. Notes on the study in general: After lymphocyte nadir, photon-treated repertoires showed oligoclonal expansion, especially CD8+ Temra. Survival link was tested only in deceased patients; proton benefit remains a possibility. Relative stability marked proton patients; photon patients lost diversity and naive cells. A bigger post-nadir fall in TCR diversity correlated inversely with survival time in deceased patients.

As for this clone: The antigen is not known.

The specimen was peripheral blood, collected from a patient treated with photon-based radiotherapy. The TCR comes from a man aged 45 to 65 with gastric cancer.

CDR3 sequence (DNA): TGTGCCAGCAGTTACTCGAAATTCCTCAACAATGAGCAGTTCTTC. It yields the protein CASSYSKFLNNEQFF. The chain uses TRBV6-5 and TRBJ2-1; D not certain. Trimming removed 0 bases at V and 5 bases at J, with 11 bases between. The germline gives CDR1 MNHEY, CDR2 SVGAGI. The CDR3 length is 15 residues.